This T cell receptor beta chain came from a study of blood T cell repertoires in COVID-19. Whole-study context: Specimens from acute and convalescent COVID-19 originated in the United States, Italy and Spain.

Original processing notes: Researchers report that nucleated cell counts were estimated from reference gene primer amplification. Sequencing used immunoSEQ multiplex PCR; TCRdb keeps in-frame clones, though not all of them. V, J and clone size reflect that table, while D and trimming were determined from the DNA. The sample has roughly 80,000 clones, more than 80% seen once. The germline gives CDR1 SGHVS, CDR2 FQNEAQ. The CDR3 totals 15 residues. V was cut by 3 bases and J by 0 bases, with 11 bases left in between. This chain links TRBV7-8 with TRBJ2-5, with D perhaps TRBD1 (6 bases). The sequence was obtained from a human donor in a cohort sampled during active COVID-19. Sequencing was done on a sample of peripheral blood. The CDR3 here is CASSLDRRYQETQYF. The DNA of the CDR3 is TGTGCCAGCAGCTTGGACAGACGGTACCAAGAGACCCAGTACTTC.